Following are 25 T cell receptor beta chains from one sample sequenced in a study of control samples from healthy donors and cancer patients (dated by TCRdb to 2018 to 2021). The library was generated by the immunoSEQ multiplex PCR assay. Drawn from immuneACCESS, this table holds only the in-frame rearrangements with V and J called that TCRdb kept. Clones are partly lost; checked studies trace under half to an unresolved V gene and leave the rest unexplained. The sample table records 150,000 or so clones; under 95% of these occur just once. The ten largest make up roughly 5.5% of the sample. Input material: blood. The origin of the receptors is a man aged 18 to 30 in good health.

The chain employs TRBV7-3 and TRBJ2-2; 9 bases match TRBD1. The CDR3 covers 15 residues. Germline CDR1 reads SGHTA; CDR2 reads FQGTGA. Losses at the gene ends were 5 bases for V and 7 bases for J; bases not matched to a gene: 8. CDR3 sequence: CASSLGTGSSGELFF. The DNA for the CDR3 is TGTGCCAGCAGCCTAGGGACAGGGTCGAGCGGGGAGCTGTTTTTT.

This rearrangement joins TRBV27 to TRBJ1-5; D gene ambiguous. This CDR3 has 15 residues. Germline V gene sequence: CDR1 MNHEY, CDR2 SMNVEV (reference sequence). V dropped 4 bases and J dropped 9 bases, with 19 bases sitting between them. The chain's CDR3 is CASSSFRTAKSPQHF. The CDR3 DNA follows: TGTGCCAGCAGTTCCTTCAGGACGGCCAAGTCGCCCCAGCATTTT.

The chain employs TRBV6-6 and TRBJ2-2; TRBD2 aligns across 13 bases. Germline-derived CDR1 and CDR2 are MNHNY and SVGAGI (reference sequence). The CDR3 extends over 16 amino acids. With 5 bases clipped from V and 6 bases from J, the junction kept 6 bases outside the gene matches. Here the CDR3 DNA reads TGTGCCAGCAGTACTAGCGGGAGGGTGTTAGCCGGGGAGCTGTTTTTT. It encodes CASSTSGRVLAGELFF.

In DNA, the CDR3 is TGCGCCAGCAGCTGGGAGCGGGGGGCACGCACAGATACGCAGTATTTT. Translation gives CASSWERGARTDTQYF. The rearrangement links TRBV5-1 to TRBJ2-3; 9 bases are shared with TRBD2. Germline trimming cut 3 bases from V and 1 base from J; bases unmatched to any gene: 6. CDR3 length equals 16 residues. Germline V lookup: CDR1 SGHRS, CDR2 YFSETQ.

V and J are TRBV27 and TRBJ1-5; D uncertain. The CDR3 has 12 residues. V was clipped by 8 bases and J by 6 bases, with 11 bases between them. Germline V gene data show CDR1 as MNHEY and CDR2 as SMNVEV (reference sequence). The DNA for the CDR3 is TGTGCCAGCCGCCGAGGGAGTCAGCCCCAGCATTTT. Protein sequence: CASRRGSQPQHF.

The V and J genes are TRBV3-1 (or the pseudogene TRBV3-2) and TRBJ2-6; D perhaps matches TRBD1 (6 bases). Looked up from germline, CDR1 is LGHDT and CDR2 is YNNKEL (reference sequence). The CDR3 spans 18 residues. V was pared by 2 bases and J by 0 bases, with 14 bases between. The CDR3 sequence: CASSQPGQWISGANVLTF. DNA of the CDR3: TGTGCCAGCAGCCAACCGGGACAATGGATCTCTGGGGCCAACGTCCTGACTTTC.

This chain links TRBV4-2 with TRBJ2-1, with 10 bases aligning to TRBD2. Germline CDR1 reads LGHNA; CDR2 reads YNFKEQ. The V gene end was trimmed by 4 bases and the J gene end by 3 bases; junction bases not matched to a gene: 9. The CDR3 has 17 amino acids. CDR3 amino acids: CASSPPSSGGHYNEQFF. As DNA, the CDR3 is TGTGCCAGCAGCCCCCCATCTAGCGGGGGACACTACAATGAGCAGTTCTTC.

This rearrangement joins TRBV6-5 to TRBJ2-5; possible D gene TRBD1, 5 bases. The CDR3 totals 16 residues. Trimming left V 0 bases short and J 4 bases short, with 15 bases between. The germline V gene has CDR1 MNHEY and CDR2 SVGAGI. The CDR3 nucleotides read TGTGCCAGCAGTTACTCGAAGTTAAGGGGCGGAGAGACCCAGTACTTC. Translating it yields CASSYSKLRGGETQYF.

This clone was seen just once. CDR3 sequence reads: CAISRDTTGNYGYTF. The CDR3 DNA is TGTGCCATCAGTAGGGATACGACGGGTAACTATGGCTACACCTTC. The chain couples TRBV10-3 to TRBJ1-2, with D uncertain. Germline V lookup: CDR1 ENHRY, CDR2 SYGVKD. The germline V and J ends were trimmed by 5 bases and 1 base, with 14 bases remaining between them. CDR3 length: 15 amino acids.

The CDR3: CASGWDGIGTGGWTGELFF. As DNA, the CDR3 is TGTGCTAGTGGTTGGGACGGAATAGGGACAGGGGGCTGGACCGGGGAGCTGTTTTTT. This chain connects TRBV12-5 to TRBJ2-2; 12 nucleotides agree with TRBD1. Germline V gene data show CDR1 as LGHNT and CDR2 as FRNRAP. V shed 4 bases and J 5 bases; nucleotides not matched to a gene: 14. CDR3 size: 19 residues.

The rearrangement uses TRBV6-4 and TRBJ1-4; D perhaps matches TRBD1 (6 bases). The V and J ends lost 10 bases and 5 bases respectively, with 23 bases between them. This CDR3 is 16 amino acids long. The germline V gene encodes CDR1 MRHNA and CDR2 SNTAGT. CDR3 residues: CATPGEKTGGNEKLFF. The CDR3 DNA sequence: TGTGCCACCCCCGGGGAAAAGACAGGCGGGAATGAAAAACTGTTTTTT.

The chain employs TRBV18 and TRBJ1-1, with a tentative D call TRBD1 (6 bases). Trimming cost V 6 bases and J 6 bases, with 14 bases left between them. The germline gives CDR1 KGHSH, CDR2 LQKENI. This CDR3 is built from 13 residues. The CDR3 loop is CASSFGTTSEAFF. CDR3 nucleotides: TGTGCCAGCTCCTTCGGGACAACTTCTGAAGCTTTCTTT.

In regard to this clone: This CDR3 is also generated by other DNA sequences in the sample. The chain couples TRBV6-5 to TRBJ1-1; D possibly corresponds to TRBD1 (5 bases). Between the trimmed V and J ends, which lost 5 bases and 1 base, there was a span of 8 bases. There are 13 residues in the CDR3. CDR1 MNHEY and CDR2 SVGAGI come from the germline V gene. The CDR3 protein is CASSHDRNTEAFF. The CDR3, as DNA: TGTGCCAGCAGTCATGACAGGAACACTGAAGCTTTCTTT.

The chain couples TRBV7-8 to TRBJ1-1; D call uncertain. With 2 bases removed from V and 0 bases from J, the gap between germline ends came to 10 bases. The CDR3 runs to 15 residues. Germline V gene data show CDR1 as SGHVS and CDR2 as FQNEAQ. CDR3 sequence reads: CASSLSWALNTEAFF. CDR3 nucleotide sequence: TGTGCCAGCAGCTTATCTTGGGCCTTGAACACTGAAGCTTTCTTT.

The chain couples TRBV7-2 to TRBJ1-5; 7 bases map to TRBD1. Germline V CDR1 and CDR2: SGHTA, FQGNSA. The length of the CDR3 is 16 residues. V shed 6 bases, J shed 2 bases, and the junction held 10 bases outside the gene matches. The CDR3 nucleotides read TGTGCCAGCAGTTTCCGACAGGGTGGAGGCAATCAGCCCCAGCATTTT. It translates to CASSFRQGGGNQPQHF. Complete variable domain (other parts from reference TRBV7-2 and TRBJ1-5): GAGVSQSPSNKVTEKGKDVELRCDPISGHTALYWYRQSLGQGLEFLIYFQGNSAPDKSGLPSDRFSAERTGGSVSTLTIQRTQQEDSAVYLCASSFRQGGGNQPQHFGDGTRLSIL.

This rearrangement joins TRBV5-1 to TRBJ2-6, with D possibly matching TRBD1 (6 bases). V gave up 4 bases and J gave up 0 bases, with 11 bases separating them. CDR1 and CDR2 from the germline V gene are SGHRS and YFSETQ. The CDR3 contains 16 residues. In DNA form, the CDR3 reads TGCGCCAGCAGCCGGTCAGGGGACTCTGGGGCCAACGTCCTGACTTTC. It yields the protein CASSRSGDSGANVLTF.

The rearrangement uses TRBV5-1 and TRBJ1-2; D is perhaps TRBD1 (5 bases). Germline V gene data show CDR1 as SGHRS and CDR2 as YFSETQ. Trimming stripped 0 bases from V and 9 bases from J, with 15 bases between. This CDR3 comprises 14 residues. The CDR3 is CASSLGGSPGRYTF. CDR3 nucleotides: TGCGCCAGCAGCTTGGGGGGGTCCCCGGGGCGCTACACCTTC.

The chain uses TRBV7-2 and TRBJ1-5; D unclear. There are 16 residues in the CDR3. V dropped 2 bases and J dropped 4 bases, with 15 bases sitting between them. Germline values: CDR1 SGHTA, CDR2 FQGNSA. CDR3 DNA sequence: TGTGCCAGCAGCTTAATGGGCAGTTCCCTTAATCAGCCCCAGCATTTT. Translated, it gives CASSLMGSSLNQPQHF.

The chain has TRBV4-1 and TRBJ2-7; 13 nucleotides agree with TRBD2. The ends lost 5 bases at V and 3 bases at J; junction bases unmatched: 4. Germline V gene sequence: CDR1 MGHRA, CDR2 YSYEKL. The CDR3 spans 15 residues. CDR3 protein: CASSAGLAGVYEQYF. The CDR3 DNA reads TGCGCCAGCAGCGCAGGACTAGCGGGAGTCTACGAGCAGTACTTC.

This rearrangement joins TRBV19 to TRBJ1-1; D not certain. The germline V gene encodes CDR1 LNHDA and CDR2 SQIVND (reference sequence). The CDR3 length is 14 residues. The V and J ends lost 3 bases and 4 bases respectively, with 12 bases between them. The CDR3 nucleotides read TGTGCCAGTAGTATCGGGCCAACGGGCACTGAAGCTTTCTTT. This encodes CASSIGPTGTEAFF.

The chain carries TRBV18 and TRBJ1-1, with D perhaps matching TRBD1 (5 bases). The germline V and J ends were trimmed by 1 base and 0 bases, with 15 bases remaining between them. The CDR3 runs to 17 residues. Germline assignment: CDR1 KGHSH and CDR2 LQKENI. The chain's CDR3 is CASSPLDSPLLNTEAFF. CDR3 nucleotide sequence: TGTGCCAGCTCACCACTAGACAGCCCCCTCTTGAACACTGAAGCTTTCTTT.

The chain is built from TRBV11-3 and TRBJ2-7, with TRBD2 matching 10 bases. V was clipped by 3 bases and J by 6 bases; unmatched bases: 2. Germline CDR1 SGHNT, CDR2 YENEEA. This CDR3 is built from 13 residues. As DNA, the CDR3 is TGTGCCAGCAGCTTTACTAGCGGGACCGAGCAGTACTTC. Amino acids: CASSFTSGTEQYF.

The rearrangement uses TRBV12-3 or TRBV12-4 and TRBJ2-7, with a tentative D call TRBD2 (5 bases). The V end lost 1 base, the J end lost 7 bases, and 11 bases lay between the germline ends. The CDR3 runs to 13 residues. CDR3 bases: TGTGCCAGCAGTTTAGGGGAAAAGCGGGAGCAGTACTTC. This gives the protein CASSLGEKREQYF.

The V gene is TRBV7-9, the J gene TRBJ1-2, with D perhaps matching TRBD1 (6 bases). The ends were cut back, 4 bases at V and 7 bases at J, with 22 bases in the middle. The germline V gene encodes CDR1 SEHNR and CDR2 FQNEAQ (reference sequence). The CDR3 sequence is 16 residues long. This CDR3 is CASSSTNEGRGGGYTF. DNA of the CDR3: TGTGCCAGCAGCTCAACTAACGAGGGGCGAGGGGGTGGCTACACCTTC.

V is TRBV3-1 (or the pseudogene TRBV3-2) and J is TRBJ2-3; TRBD2 aligns across 7 bases. The V segment lost 5 bases and the J segment 1 base; nucleotides outside the gene matches: 3. This CDR3 region has 14 residues. Germline CDR1 is LGHDT and CDR2 is YNNKEL (reference sequence). The CDR3 loop reads CASSSSGRTDTQYF. The CDR3 DNA sequence: TGTGCCAGCAGCTCTAGCGGCCGCACAGATACGCAGTATTTT.